Below, 3 T cell receptor beta chains from the same sample are listed, as sequenced in a study of CD8 T cells in ankylosing spondylitis. Study results and limitations: Typical of ankylosing spondylitis blood, it appeared, was a TCR beta motif of roughly eight highly homologous variants.

Their recognized antigens are unknown. TCRdb reprocessed the 5' RACE reads via MiXCR and lists one record per CDR3 protein. The table lists hundreds of thousands of distinct CDR3 sequences, 10% to 15% of them singletons. Sequencing was carried out using blood, either unsorted or a sorted T cell fraction (not recorded which). The receptors were sampled from a male donor with ankylosing spondylitis.

This clonotype was detected ten times or more. The chain links TRBV24-1 to TRBJ2-5; 9 bases match TRBD2. Germline loops: CDR1 KGHDR, CDR2 SFDVKD. The length of the CDR3 is 17 residues. J lost 1 base, V lost 0 bases, and 5 bases had no gene match. The CDR3 nucleotides read TGTGCCACCAGTGATTTGAGAGGTAGCGGGGGCCAAGAGACCCAGTACTTC. This translates into CATSDLRGSGGQETQYF.

The V call is TRBV18, the J call TRBJ2-3, with D possibly being TRBD1 (5 bases). The CDR3 spans 13 residues. V lost 7 bases to trimming and J lost 1 base, with 9 bases between them. In germline, CDR1 is KGHSH, CDR2 LQKENI. CDR3 sequence: CASFPQGTDTQYF. The CDR3 DNA follows: TGTGCCAGCTTTCCACAGGGCACAGATACGCAGTATTTT.

This clonotype has only a few counts. The J gene is TRBJ2-7, the V gene TRBV10-1, with 7 bases that match TRBD1. The germline CDR1 and CDR2 sequences are WNHNN and SYGVQD (reference sequence). Trimming took 6 bases from V and 4 from J; bases not matched to a gene: 9. This CDR3 contains 14 residues. The CDR3 is CASSETGALYEQYF. The CDR3 DNA follows: TGCGCCAGCAGCGAAACAGGGGCGTTGTACGAGCAGTACTTC.